These T cell receptor beta chains were read from a single sample in a study of T cell repertoires in cytomegalovirus infection. TCRdb itself ran the reads through MiXCR, one entry per CDR3 protein. This table has about 900,000 distinct CDR3 sequences, 25% to 40% appearing once. For these TCRs, the target antigens are not known. This specimen was cultured CD8+ T cells from PBMCs, taken from culture after CMV antigen stimulation. The origin of the receptors is a human donor in good health (CMV status not recorded). Some clones in this sample may be carry-over from other donors' samples. Both conserved end residues are part of each CDR3. Each record gives: V gene, D gene, J gene, clone size, CDR3 length, CDR3 protein, CDR3 DNA. D genes are given only for firm matches. Clone sizes are given selectively: once, few, many, or a class where the clone is expanded.

TRBV7-6	TRBD2	TRBJ2-1	once	15	CANSFRGGANNEQFF	TGTGCCAACAGTTTCCGCGGGGGGGCCAACAATGAGCAGTTCTTC
TRBV11-2	TRBD2	TRBJ2-7	-	14	CASSSSGGRYEQYF	TGTGCCAGCAGCTCTAGCGGGGGGAGGTACGAGCAGTACTTC
TRBV4-1	-	TRBJ2-7	-	17	CASSQFTGEGLGYEQYF	TGCGCCAGCAGCCAATTTACAGGGGAGGGTCTTGGCTACGAGCAGTACTTC
TRBV12-3/TRBV12-4	-	TRBJ1-2	few	14	CASSFGTRIYGYTF	TGTGCCAGCAGTTTTGGGACAAGAATCTATGGCTACACCTTC
TRBV7-8	-	TRBJ2-5	few	16	CASSPVPGALRETQYF	TGTGCCAGCAGCCCCGTCCCGGGGGCCCTCCGAGAGACCCAGTACTTC
TRBV7-8	TRBD1	TRBJ2-4	many	17	CASSLAGQGAAKNIQYF	TGTGCCAGCAGCTTAGCCGGACAGGGGGCCGCCAAAAACATTCAGTACTTC
TRBV24-1	TRBD1	TRBJ2-5	-	17	CATSDLGGQGLLETQYF	TGTGCCACCAGTGATTTGGGGGGACAGGGCCTTCTGGAGACCCAGTACTTC
TRBV27	TRBD1	TRBJ2-2	-	16	CASSPETGVVTGELFF	TGTGCCAGCAGCCCCGAGACAGGGGTCGTCACCGGGGAGCTGTTTTTT
TRBV5-6	TRBD1	TRBJ2-2	few	17	CASSLDRTGVNTGELFF	TGTGCCAGCAGCTTGGATCGGACAGGGGTGAACACCGGGGAGCTGTTTTTT
TRBV12-3/TRBV12-4	-	TRBJ2-5	few	13	CASSWGTLETQYF	TGTGCCAGCAGCTGGGGGACTTTAGAGACCCAGTACTTC